This TCR beta chain was observed in a study of chemoradiotherapy in HPV16-positive cancers. The data were produced by immunoSEQ multiplex PCR, yet TCRdb's version contains in-frame clones alone and is incomplete. This sample has some 12,000 clones, with around 72% found just once. With 6 bases clipped from V and 5 bases from J, the junction kept 6 bases outside the gene matches. This CDR3 comprises 15 residues. Germline lookup yields CDR1 MNHNS and CDR2 SASEGT. The chain employs TRBV6-1 and TRBJ2-1, with 11 bases matching TRBD1. The sample here was taken from a patient who underwent chemoradiotherapy. This receptor was taken from a human donor with HPV-associated anogenital cancer. The CDR3 here is CASRGTGGKNNEQFF. CDR3 DNA: TGTGCCAGCAGAGGGACAGGGGGGAAGAACAATGAGCAGTTCTTC.